The clone carrying this T cell receptor (beta chain) was recorded at least ten times. Antigen unknown. The sample belongs to a study of T cells after yellow fever vaccination. Looking at the study overall: Low-cell-number fractions underwent preparation using SMART-Seq v4 Ultra Low Input. Study-level results: A large majority of primary-vaccination clones showed up again after the booster (roughly 96% CD4, about 87% CD8). Compared with primary, the secondary response was weaker and peaked at day 5, not 15.

CDR3 length equals 15 residues. The germline V gene encodes CDR1 SGHRS and CDR2 YFSETQ. V shed 0 bases, J shed 1 base, and the junction held 2 bases outside the gene matches. Each CDR3 protein gets one entry after TCRdb re-called the 5' RACE reads with MiXCR. The sample holds over 250,000 distinct CDR3 sequences; approximately 4% are singletons and the top ten take under 30%. Sample: PBMCs, taken 5 days after the yellow fever booster vaccination. The sequence derives from a young man who received the YFV17D yellow fever vaccine. J is TRBJ2-3 and V is TRBV5-1; 7 bases map to TRBD2. This CDR3 is CASSLGRGGTDTQYF. CDR3 in DNA: TGCGCCAGCAGCTTGGGTCGGGGGGGCACAGATACGCAGTATTTT.